What follows are 5 T cell receptor beta chains derived from one specimen sequenced in a study of blood T cell repertoires in COVID-19. Assay used: immunoSEQ multiplex PCR; TCRdb lists only in-frame clones, some missing. Altogether about 100,000 clones are present, around 90% being singletons, with the ten largest covering about 6.5%. The specimen sequenced was peripheral blood. The receptors shown here come from a woman aged 55-69 years with acute or convalescent COVID-19.

The rearrangement joins TRBV5-5 to TRBJ2-1; tentative D call: TRBD2 (6 bases). The CDR3 runs 16 residues. Trimming took 3 bases from V and 4 from J, leaving 17 bases between them. Germline V gives CDR1 SGHKS, CDR2 YYEKEE (reference sequence). In nucleotides, the CDR3 is TGTGCCAGCAGCTCCGGCCCTAGCGTCGGTTACAATGAGCAGTTCTTC. Protein product: CASSSGPSVGYNEQFF.

Only one count was recorded for this clone. The chain couples TRBV12-3 or TRBV12-4 to TRBJ1-1, with D perhaps matching TRBD1 (5 bases). The CDR3 runs 13 residues. Trimming cost V 2 bases and J 7 bases, with 11 bases left between them. Written as DNA, the CDR3 is TGTGCCAGCAGTTTAATTCAGGGAAGTGAAGCTTTCTTT. Protein: CASSLIQGSEAFF.

This chain joins TRBV7-9 and TRBJ2-3; 8 nucleotides agree with TRBD1. The CDR3 covers 17 residues. V trimming: 5 bases; J trimming: 2 bases; junction bases outside the gene matches: 12. Germline values: CDR1 SEHNR, CDR2 FQNEAQ (reference sequence). CDR3 sequence (DNA): TGTGCCAGCAGCCCCGATCGGACAGGGAGGTTCACAGATACGCAGTATTTT. This gives the protein CASSPDRTGRFTDTQYF.

The chain recombines TRBV2 with TRBJ2-5; 9 bases match TRBD1. The junction had 4 bases not matched to a gene; V was cut back by 7 bases and J by 4 bases. Germline CDR1 is SNHLY and CDR2 is FYNNEI. This CDR3 spans 13 amino acids. The CDR3 here is CASKSTGGETQYF. The CDR3, as DNA: TGTGCCAGCAAGTCGACAGGGGGAGAGACCCAGTACTTC.

The chain uses TRBV3-1 (or the pseudogene TRBV3-2) and TRBJ1-5, with TRBD1 identical over 11 bases. The J call is uncertain, as TRBJ2-3 better fits the DNA end. The CDR3 runs 15 residues. CDR1 and CDR2 from the germline V gene are LGHDT and YNNKEL (reference sequence). As DNA, the CDR3 is TGTGCCAGCAGTCAGGACAGGGGGCGCAATCAGCCCCAGTATTTT. Translated, it gives CASSQDRGRNQPQYF.